The 10 T cell receptor beta chains given below trace back to one sample, sequenced in a study of blood T cell repertoires in COVID-19. Some clones are missing from TCRdb's copy, which holds only in-frame ones; the method was immunoSEQ multiplex PCR. This sample has 100,000 to 150,000 clones, with 70% to 90% found just once. The sample was peripheral blood. Receptors originate from an elderly woman with acute or convalescent COVID-19.

This clone was detected once. The rearrangement uses TRBV7-2 and TRBJ2-5; D might be TRBD1 (6 bases). Germline assignment: CDR1 SGHTA and CDR2 FQGNSA. V was shortened by 3 bases and J by 5 bases, with 10 bases between the two germline ends. The CDR3 is 13 residues long. For the CDR3, the DNA is TGTGCCAGCAGCTTTAACCAGGGGGAGACCCAGTACTTC. Translating it yields CASSFNQGETQYF. Based on the CDR3 plus reference TRBV7-2 and TRBJ2-5, the full variable domain is GAGVSQSPSNKVTEKGKDVELRCDPISGHTALYWYRQSLGQGLEFLIYFQGNSAPDKSGLPSDRFSAERTGGSVSTLTIQRTQQEDSAVYLCASSFNQGETQYFGPGTRLLVL.

Only one count was recorded for this clone. The chain joins TRBV7-8 to TRBJ1-4, with 10 bases aligning to TRBD1. Germline-derived CDR1 and CDR2 are SGHVS and FQNEAQ. The CDR3 spans 17 residues. Unmatched junction bases numbered 7, after V lost 3 bases and J lost 3 bases. The CDR3 region is CASSLAGTGAANEKLFF. CDR3 sequence (DNA): TGTGCCAGCAGCTTGGCCGGGACAGGGGCGGCTAATGAAAAACTGTTTTTT.

V gene TRBV19 combines with J gene TRBJ2-7, with D maybe TRBD2 (5 bases). The CDR3 is 15 amino acids. Trimming removed 0 bases at V and 3 bases at J, with 12 bases between. Germline V gene data show CDR1 as LNHDA and CDR2 as SQIVND (reference sequence). The CDR3 region has the DNA TGTGCCAGTAGTATAGACGGAATCGGGGTCTACGAGCAGTACTTC. Its protein is CASSIDGIGVYEQYF.

This chain joins TRBV6-5 and TRBJ2-7, with a tentative D call TRBD1 (6 bases). V was pared by 8 bases and J by 3 bases, with 14 bases between. This CDR3 is 13 amino acids long. Germline lookup yields CDR1 MNHEY and CDR2 SVGAGI. As DNA, the CDR3 is TGTGCCAGCGACGGACAGCCACTCTACGAGCAGTACTTC. This gives the protein CASDGQPLYEQYF.

The CDR3 loop reads CASSEVGGSGLGNTIYF. CDR3 nucleotide sequence: TGTGCCAGCAGTGAAGTGGGGGGGAGCGGCCTTGGAAACACCATATATTTT. J is TRBJ1-3 and V is TRBV6-1; D is possibly TRBD1 (5 bases). Germline CDR1 MNHNS, CDR2 SASEGT. The germline V and J ends were trimmed by 1 base and 3 bases, with 16 bases remaining between them. The CDR3 totals 17 residues.

V usage is TRBV19 and J usage is TRBJ2-7; tentatively, D is TRBD2 (6 bases). The CDR3 length is 14 residues. Germline CDR1 LNHDA, CDR2 SQIVND (reference sequence). Between the trimmed V and J ends, which lost 3 bases and 6 bases, there was a span of 15 bases. CDR3 region: CASSIGGISGEQYF. Written as DNA, the CDR3 is TGTGCCAGTAGTATTGGGGGGATCTCCGGCGAGCAGTACTTC. Supplemented by reference TRBV19 and TRBJ2-7, the full variable domain reads DGGITQSPKYLFRKEGQNVTLSCEQNLNHDAMYWYRQDPGQGLRLIYYSQIVNDFQKGDIAEGYSVSREKKESFPLTVTSAQKNPTAFYLCASSIGGISGEQYFGPGTRLTVT.

The chain combines TRBV18 with TRBJ1-2; TRBD1 aligns across 8 bases. Germline CDR1 reads KGHSH; CDR2 reads LQKENI. The CDR3 totals 14 residues. J lost 5 bases, V lost 6 bases, and 8 bases had no gene match. CDR3 amino acids: CASSPTQGEYGYTF. For the CDR3, the DNA is TGTGCCAGCTCCCCGACACAGGGGGAATATGGCTACACCTTC.

The rearrangement joins TRBV18 to TRBJ2-1; 9 bases agree with TRBD1. The CDR3 has 16 amino acids. Per germline, CDR1 KGHSH and CDR2 LQKENI. The J segment lost 3 bases and the V segment lost 4 bases, leaving 7 bases of the junction unmatched. DNA for the CDR3: TGTGCCAGCTCACTCCCGGGACAGGGCCTCTACAATGAGCAGTTCTTC. This encodes CASSLPGQGLYNEQFF.

The J gene is TRBJ1-5, the V gene TRBV19, with D tentatively TRBD1 (5 bases). This CDR3 comprises 16 residues. Germline lookup yields CDR1 LNHDA and CDR2 SQIVND (reference sequence). V lost 4 bases, J lost 8 bases, and 21 bases lay in between. CDR3: CASSNSRGLAAEPQHF. The CDR3 region has the DNA TGTGCCAGTAGTAATAGCCGGGGACTGGCCGCGGAGCCCCAGCATTTT.

This clone was detected only a few times. The chain recombines TRBV27 with TRBJ1-5, with 9 bases matching TRBD1. Germline V gives CDR1 MNHEY, CDR2 SMNVEV (reference sequence). Germline trimming cut 2 bases from V and 2 bases from J; bases unmatched to any gene: 13. This CDR3 has 19 residues. CDR3 amino acids: CASSLRVPGQGRGNQPQHF. CDR3 coding DNA: TGTGCCAGCAGTTTACGCGTCCCGGGACAGGGTCGGGGCAATCAGCCCCAGCATTTT.